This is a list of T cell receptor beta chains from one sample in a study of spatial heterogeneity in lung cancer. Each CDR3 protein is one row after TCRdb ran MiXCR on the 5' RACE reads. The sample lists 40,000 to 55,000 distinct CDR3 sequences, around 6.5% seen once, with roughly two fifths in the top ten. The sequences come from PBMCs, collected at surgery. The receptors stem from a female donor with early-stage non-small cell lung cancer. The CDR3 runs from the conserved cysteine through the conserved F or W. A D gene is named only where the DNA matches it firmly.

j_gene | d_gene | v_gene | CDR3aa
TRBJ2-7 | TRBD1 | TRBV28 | CASSPPGTGLVLSSYEQYF
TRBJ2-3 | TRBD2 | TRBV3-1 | CASSHARLAGGISTDTQYF
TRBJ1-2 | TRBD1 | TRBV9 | CASSVDESRGRGYTF
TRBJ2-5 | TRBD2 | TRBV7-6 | CASSMGLMETQYF
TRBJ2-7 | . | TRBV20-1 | CSALKGNYEQYF
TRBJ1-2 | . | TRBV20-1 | CSASPQGAYYGYTF
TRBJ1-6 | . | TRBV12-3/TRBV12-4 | CASSPRGPQDNSPLHF
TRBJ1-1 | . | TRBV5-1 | CASSVNGEGKAFF
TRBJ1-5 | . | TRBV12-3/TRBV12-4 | CASSSTGNQPQHF
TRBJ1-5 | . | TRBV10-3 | CAISEPKGGVYGNQPQHF
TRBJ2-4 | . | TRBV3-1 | CASSPGAQNIQYF
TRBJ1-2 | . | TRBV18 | CASSPREQGPSYGYTF
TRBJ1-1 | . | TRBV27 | CASSSRTSGPSDTEAFF
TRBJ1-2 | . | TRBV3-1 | CASSTGNYGYTF
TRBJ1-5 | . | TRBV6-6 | CASSALPPGYSNQPRHF
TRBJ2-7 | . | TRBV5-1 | CASSPRQALGEQYF
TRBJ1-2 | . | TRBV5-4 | CASSGTAYGYTF
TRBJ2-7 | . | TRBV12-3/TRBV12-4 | CASTRGPGASYEQYF
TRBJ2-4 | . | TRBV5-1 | CASSLGPRGGDIQYF
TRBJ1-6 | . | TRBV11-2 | CASSLVVKTTPLHF
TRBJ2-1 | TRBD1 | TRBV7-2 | CASSLRTGGNNEQFF
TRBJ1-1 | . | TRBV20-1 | CSARPDIFGGMNTEAFF
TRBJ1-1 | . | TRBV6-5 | CASTVVVGANTEAFF
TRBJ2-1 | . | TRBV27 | CASSPRGGPYSYNEQFF
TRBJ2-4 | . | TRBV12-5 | CASGLMENIQYF
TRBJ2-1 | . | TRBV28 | CASLGNAGEQFF
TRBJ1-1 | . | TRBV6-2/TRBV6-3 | CASIHREGSEAFF
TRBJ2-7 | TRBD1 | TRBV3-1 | CASSQDPGQSYEQYF
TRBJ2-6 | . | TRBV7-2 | CASSLIGSGANVLTF
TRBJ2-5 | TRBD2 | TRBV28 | CASSYNAGGQETQYF
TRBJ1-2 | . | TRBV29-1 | CSVGQTNYGYTF
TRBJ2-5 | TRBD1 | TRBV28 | CASSDRDRGAF
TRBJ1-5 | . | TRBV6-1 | CASSDPNQPQHF
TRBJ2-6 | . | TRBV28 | CASSEGANVLTF
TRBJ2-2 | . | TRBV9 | CASSVEQAGELFF
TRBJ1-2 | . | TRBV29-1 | CSVGGTGNNYGYTF
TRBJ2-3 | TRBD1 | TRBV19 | CASLALSGTGEVPDTQYF
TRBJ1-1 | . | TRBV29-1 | CSVRRESGTEAFF
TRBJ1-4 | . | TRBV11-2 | CASSLTVPSTNEKLFF
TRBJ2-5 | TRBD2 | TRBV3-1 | CASNPRAGAPGETQYF
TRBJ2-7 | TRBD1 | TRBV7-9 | CASSSQDRGYEQYF
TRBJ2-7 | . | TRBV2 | CASSPEGPAEQYF
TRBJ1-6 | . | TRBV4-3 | CASSQDPRANSPLHF
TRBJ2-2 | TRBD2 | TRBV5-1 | CASSSLGLADTGELFF
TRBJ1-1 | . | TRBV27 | CASSLLRGPQRIEAFF
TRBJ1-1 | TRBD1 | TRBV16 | CASSPLGDRALNTEAFF
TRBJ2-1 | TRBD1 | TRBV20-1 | CSARPSKGASYNEQFF
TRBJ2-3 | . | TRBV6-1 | CASSEFTRRTDTQYF
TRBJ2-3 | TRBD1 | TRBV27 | CASSKLRDRGLGTQYF
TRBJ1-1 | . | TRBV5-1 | CASRSGPGGTEAFF
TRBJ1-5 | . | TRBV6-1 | CASKRGDQPQHF
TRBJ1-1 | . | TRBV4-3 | CASSQQQANTEAFF
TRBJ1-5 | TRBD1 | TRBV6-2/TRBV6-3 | CASRPLLGQGRGRNQPQHF
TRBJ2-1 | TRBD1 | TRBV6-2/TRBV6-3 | CASYHPTGFYNEQFF
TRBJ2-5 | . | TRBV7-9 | CAISNTGTGETQYF
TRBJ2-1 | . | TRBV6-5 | CASSSTWSSNEQFF
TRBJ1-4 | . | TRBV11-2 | CASSFRATNEKLFF
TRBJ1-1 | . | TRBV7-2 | CASSPQLVSWEAFF